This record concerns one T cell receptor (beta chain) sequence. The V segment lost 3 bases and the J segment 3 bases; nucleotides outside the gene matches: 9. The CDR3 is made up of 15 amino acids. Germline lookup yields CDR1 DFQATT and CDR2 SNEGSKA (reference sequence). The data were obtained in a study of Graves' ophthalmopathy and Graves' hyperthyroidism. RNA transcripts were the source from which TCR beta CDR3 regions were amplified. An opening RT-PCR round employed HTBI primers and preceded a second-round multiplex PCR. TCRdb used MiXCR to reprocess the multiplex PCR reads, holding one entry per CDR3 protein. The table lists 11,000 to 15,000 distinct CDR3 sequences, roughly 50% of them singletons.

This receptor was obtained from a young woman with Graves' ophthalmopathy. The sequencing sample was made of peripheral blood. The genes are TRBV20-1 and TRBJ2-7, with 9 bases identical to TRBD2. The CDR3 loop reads CSASSPSGTSYEQYF. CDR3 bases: TGCAGTGCTAGCTCTCCTAGCGGGACGAGCTACGAGCAGTACTTC.